Each of the 31 T cell receptor beta chains below was sequenced from the same sample in a study of persistence of HIV-infected CD4 T cells. These receptors lack a known antigen. Cells were stimulated nonspecifically with anti-CD3/anti-CD28 magnetic beads. Responding CD4+ T cells were sorted by upregulation of both CD40 ligand and CD69. The immunoSEQ assay was version 4, run in survey mode. The repertoire was sequenced with immunoSEQ multiplex PCR; TCRdb's copy has only in-frame clones and lacks some. The sample has roughly 41,000 clones; about 91% are singletons. Sample: CD4+ T cells sorted from PBMCs after roughly 18-hour stimulation, taken from a patient who received antiretroviral therapy. The receptors derive from an adult man with HIV who was CMV-seropositive.

The chain joins TRBV27 to TRBJ1-6; 8 bases match TRBD1. V trimming: 2 bases; J trimming: 4 bases; junction bases outside the gene matches: 1. The germline V gene has CDR1 MNHEY and CDR2 SMNVEV (reference sequence). CDR3 length: 15 amino acids. The chain's CDR3 is CASSLGTGYNSPLHF. The CDR3 DNA reads TGTGCCAGCAGTTTAGGGACAGGTTATAATTCACCCCTCCACTTT.

In this sample, this clone turned up once. CDR3 protein: CASSHGSPTYEQYF. The DNA for the CDR3 is TGCGCCAGCAGCCACGGGTCTCCTACCTACGAGCAGTACTTC. The rearrangement joins TRBV5-1 to TRBJ2-7; no clear D. CDR3 length: 14 residues. Trimming pared 4 bases from V and 2 bases from J, leaving 13 bases between. CDR1 is SGHRS, CDR2 YFSETQ, per germline.

The rearrangement uses TRBV6-5 and TRBJ2-7; D is unclear. The CDR3 extends over 11 amino acids. The V and J ends lost 8 bases and 8 bases respectively, with 13 bases between them. CDR1 and CDR2 from the germline V gene are MNHEY and SVGAGI. The CDR3 protein is CASGTLRKQYF. The CDR3 nucleotides are TGTGCCAGCGGAACTCTACGAAAGCAGTACTTC.

CDR3 DNA: TGTGCCAGCAGCCAAGATCTTGAGAGGAATCAGCCCCAGCATTTT. This codes for CASSQDLERNQPQHF. The V and J genes are TRBV3-1 (or the pseudogene TRBV3-2) and TRBJ1-5, with D unresolved. Germline lookup yields CDR1 LGHDT and CDR2 YNNKEL (reference sequence). This CDR3 is built from 15 residues. Trimming removed 0 bases from V and 4 bases from J, with 10 bases in between.

The V and J genes are TRBV2 and TRBJ2-7; D may be TRBD1 (5 bases). The CDR3 has 14 amino acids. The V and J ends lost 7 bases and 2 bases respectively, with 15 bases between them. Germline CDR1 is SNHLY and CDR2 is FYNNEI. CDR3 sequence (DNA): TGTGCCAGCAAGGTAGGGGCTGGAACCTACGAGCAGTACTTC. Translation gives CASKVGAGTYEQYF.

J is TRBJ2-2 and V is TRBV4-2, with D unclear. The CDR3 contains 16 residues. V lost 4 bases and J lost 0, with 12 bases in between. Germline assignment: CDR1 LGHNA and CDR2 YNFKEQ. For the CDR3, the DNA is TGTGCCAGCAGCCCCCGCCGGGCTTCGAACACCGGGGAGCTGTTTTTT. Its protein is CASSPRRASNTGELFF.

V usage is TRBV5-5 and J usage is TRBJ1-5; possible D gene TRBD1, 5 bases. CDR1 and CDR2 (germline): SGHKS, YYEKEE (reference sequence). The CDR3 loop spans 14 amino acids. The ends were cut back, 2 bases at V and 9 bases at J, with 15 bases in the middle. The DNA of the CDR3 is TGTGCCAGCAGCTTTGGGGACGGCCTGGGGCCCCAGCATTTT. Translating it yields CASSFGDGLGPQHF.

This chain links TRBV2 with TRBJ1-1; tentatively, D is TRBD1 (6 bases). Germline CDR1 SNHLY, CDR2 FYNNEI. Between the trimmed V and J ends, which lost 7 bases and 1 base, there was a span of 13 bases. The CDR3 runs to 14 residues. The chain's CDR3 is CASKPQGTNTEAFF. DNA of the CDR3: TGTGCCAGCAAGCCCCAGGGGACGAACACTGAAGCTTTCTTT.

The genes are TRBV28 and TRBJ1-2; 9 bases match TRBD1. There are 14 residues in the CDR3. Looked up from germline, CDR1 is MDHEN and CDR2 is SYDVKM. The trim removed 3 bases at V and 5 bases at J, leaving 4 bases unmatched. CDR3 coding DNA: TGTGCCAGCAGTTTGCCCGGGACAGGGTATGGCTACACCTTC. This encodes CASSLPGTGYGYTF.

V and J are TRBV4-2 and TRBJ1-2, with 7 nucleotides matching TRBD1. Trimming at V came to 0 bases and at J to 2 bases, leaving 6 bases not matched to a gene. CDR1 and CDR2 from the germline V gene are LGHNA and YNFKEQ. The CDR3 sequence is 16 residues long. CDR3 residues: CASSQDKLTGNYGYTF. The CDR3 DNA reads TGTGCCAGCAGCCAAGATAAACTGACAGGGAACTATGGCTACACCTTC.

The chain uses TRBV7-3 and TRBJ2-2; 10 bases line up with TRBD2. Germline V gene data show CDR1 as SGHTA and CDR2 as FQGTGA. This CDR3 contains 17 residues. Trimming at V came to 2 bases and at J to 0 bases, leaving 3 bases not matched to a gene. The CDR3 nucleotides are TGTGCCAGCAGCTTAGTACTAGCGGGAACGAACACCGGGGAGCTGTTTTTT. It encodes CASSLVLAGTNTGELFF.

The genes are TRBV6-6 and TRBJ2-7, with D unresolved. Germline assignment: CDR1 MNHNY and CDR2 SVGAGI (reference sequence). The CDR3 is made up of 13 amino acids. In DNA, the CDR3 is TGTGCGGTGTGGGGTACCAGCTCCTACGAGCAGTACTTC. Encoded protein: CAVWGTSSYEQYF.

CDR3 sequence (DNA): TGTGCCAGCAGAAGGGAGCACTATGGCTACACCTTC. The encoded protein is CASRREHYGYTF. J is TRBJ1-2 and V is TRBV27; D not resolved. Germline V lookup: CDR1 MNHEY, CDR2 SMNVEV (reference sequence). V was cut by 6 bases and J by 3 bases, with 8 bases left in between. The CDR3 consists of 12 residues.

The J gene is TRBJ2-7, the V gene TRBV19; D is unresolved. The germline gives CDR1 LNHDA, CDR2 SQIVND (reference sequence). The CDR3 runs 15 residues. With 4 bases removed from V and 0 bases from J, the gap between germline ends came to 13 bases. The CDR3 protein is CASSRDLPSSYEQYF. The DNA for the CDR3 is TGTGCCAGTAGTAGAGACCTACCAAGCTCCTACGAGCAGTACTTC.

V is TRBV2 and J is TRBJ2-7; 8 bases match TRBD1. Germline V gene sequence: CDR1 SNHLY, CDR2 FYNNEI. This CDR3 has 14 amino acids. V trimming: 5 bases; J trimming: 4 bases; junction bases outside the gene matches: 7. CDR3 coding DNA: TGTGCCAGCAGTTCGACAGGGGTCCGGTACGAGCAGTACTTC. Residues: CASSSTGVRYEQYF.

This clone was seen only a few times. V is TRBV18 and J is TRBJ1-2; the D gene is possibly TRBD1 (5 bases). This CDR3 contains 13 residues. V was shortened by 3 bases and J by 3 bases, with 8 bases between the two germline ends. Germline CDR1 is KGHSH and CDR2 is LQKENI. CDR3 coding DNA: TGTGCCAGCTCACCCAGGGAGGACTATGGCTACACCTTC. Encoded protein: CASSPREDYGYTF.

V usage is TRBV27 and J usage is TRBJ2-7; no clear D. V lost 6 bases, J lost 1 base, and 10 bases lay in between. This CDR3 contains 13 residues. Germline CDR1 and CDR2: MNHEY and SMNVEV (reference sequence). In DNA form, the CDR3 reads TGTGCCAGCAGCTTGACCAGATCCTACGAGCAGTACTTC. Translating gives CASSLTRSYEQYF.

This clone was observed once. The chain is built from TRBV4-1 and TRBJ2-4; a possible D gene is TRBD1 (6 bases). The CDR3 has 15 amino acids. Germline V gene sequence: CDR1 MGHRA, CDR2 YSYEKL. Trimming pared 0 bases from V and 11 bases from J, leaving 17 bases between. The CDR3 nucleotides are TGCGCCAGCAGCCAAGATGGGCGACAGGCTATGCTTCAGTACTTC. Its protein product is CASSQDGRQAMLQYF.

The rearrangement joins TRBV2 to TRBJ1-1; 7 bases line up with TRBD1. V trimming: 5 bases; J trimming: 1 base; junction bases outside the gene matches: 4. The CDR3 length is 14 residues. The germline CDR1 and CDR2 sequences are SNHLY and FYNNEI. The CDR3 DNA reads as TGTGCCAGCAGTCCCCGGACAGGGAACACTGAAGCTTTCTTT. Protein: CASSPRTGNTEAFF.

The V gene is TRBV7-8, the J gene TRBJ2-1; TRBD1 might be the D (5 bases). The CDR3 is 13 residues long. V shed 6 bases and J shed 10 bases, with 16 bases lying between them. Germline CDR1 and CDR2: SGHVS and FQNEAQ. The CDR3 region is CASRRTDSHEQFF. CDR3 DNA sequence: TGTGCCAGCAGGCGGACCGACAGTCACGAGCAGTTCTTC.

This sequence joins TRBV9 and TRBJ1-4; D not certain. The CDR3 loop spans 14 amino acids. CDR1 and CDR2 (germline): SGDLS, YYNGEE. Trimming pared 1 base from V and 0 bases from J, leaving 4 bases between. CDR3 in amino acids: CASSVFPTNEKLFF. CDR3 DNA: TGTGCCAGCAGCGTATTTCCAACTAATGAAAAACTGTTTTTT.

The chain employs TRBV6-5 and TRBJ2-7, with D possibly matching TRBD1 (6 bases). The germline V gene has CDR1 MNHEY and CDR2 SVGAGI. This CDR3 is built from 14 residues. The V end was cut by 5 bases, the J end by 2 bases, with 13 bases between. The CDR3, as DNA: TGTGCCAGCAGTCCTCGCGAGGGGGCCTACGAGCAGTACTTC. This gives the protein CASSPREGAYEQYF.

V and J are TRBV6-1 and TRBJ2-7; 9 positions match TRBD1. The CDR3 is made up of 15 amino acids. With 6 bases clipped from V and 1 base from J, the junction kept 7 bases outside the gene matches. The V gene's germline CDR1 is MNHNS and CDR2 SASEGT. Here the CDR3 reads CASSQTGGSSYEQYF. The CDR3 DNA sequence: TGTGCCAGCAGCCAGACAGGGGGGTCATCCTACGAGCAGTACTTC.

The chain is built from TRBV9 and TRBJ1-4, with 8 bases matching TRBD1. The J segment lost 8 bases and the V segment lost 0 bases, leaving 6 bases of the junction unmatched. Per the germline V gene, CDR1 is SGDLS and CDR2 is YYNGEE. The CDR3 length is 15 residues. The CDR3 DNA reads as TGTGCCAGCAGCGTAGGATCAGGGGGCAGGGAAAAACTGTTTTTT. Its translation: CASSVGSGGREKLFF.

This chain uses TRBV7-2 with TRBJ2-7, with a tentative D call TRBD1 (5 bases). This CDR3 has 14 residues. Germline lookup yields CDR1 SGHTA and CDR2 FQGNSA. V was cut by 5 bases and J by 1 base, with 12 bases left in between. The CDR3 reads CASSLTGYSYEQYF. CDR3 nucleotides: TGTGCCAGCAGCCTAACAGGTTATTCCTACGAGCAGTACTTC.

The chain carries TRBV4-2 and TRBJ1-2; no definite D call. Germline assignment: CDR1 LGHNA and CDR2 YNFKEQ. The CDR3 length is 13 residues. The V end was cut by 8 bases, the J end by 5 bases, with 15 bases between. This chain's CDR3 is CASGPLGDYGYTF. The DNA for the CDR3 is TGTGCCAGCGGGCCACTCGGGGATTATGGCTACACCTTC.

The gene calls are TRBV3-1 (or the pseudogene TRBV3-2) and TRBJ2-3, with 13 bases identical to TRBD2. Germline assignment: CDR1 LGHDT and CDR2 YNNKEL (reference sequence). The CDR3 has 17 amino acids. The V gene end was trimmed by 4 bases and the J gene end by 4 bases; junction bases not matched to a gene: 8. The CDR3 nucleotides read TGTGCCAGCAGCCTTTCAACTAGCGGGGGGGCCTCAGATACGCAGTATTTT. This codes for CASSLSTSGGASDTQYF.

The V and J genes are TRBV30 and TRBJ1-4; possible D gene TRBD1, 6 bases. V was shortened by 3 bases and J by 5 bases, with 10 bases between the two germline ends. CDR1 is GTSNPN and CDR2 is SVGIG in the germline V gene (reference sequence). The CDR3 has 13 amino acids. CDR3 region: CAWRTGWNEKLFF. The CDR3 region has the DNA TGTGCCTGGAGGACAGGTTGGAATGAAAAACTGTTTTTT. Looking up the rest from reference TRBV30 and TRBJ1-4 gives the full variable domain: SQTIHQWPATLVQPVGSPLSLECTVEGTSNPNLYWYRQAAGRGLQLLFYSVGIGQISSEVPQNLSASRPQDRQFILSSKKLLLSDSGFYLCAWRTGWNEKLFFGSGTQLSVL.

The chain links TRBV19 to TRBJ2-3; D tentatively fits TRBD1 or TRBD2 (5 bases each). Germline CDR1 LNHDA, CDR2 SQIVND (reference sequence). This CDR3 region has 13 residues. Trimming took off 0 bases at V and 5 bases at J, with 6 bases between the two ends. In DNA, the CDR3 is TGTGCCAGTAGTATAGAGAGGGGAGATACGCAGTATTTT. It encodes CASSIERGDTQYF.

The rearrangement links TRBV18 to TRBJ2-1, with D perhaps matching TRBD2 (5 bases). The V gene's germline CDR1 is KGHSH and CDR2 LQKENI. CDR3 length equals 16 residues. V lost 7 bases to trimming and J lost 0 bases, with 16 bases between them. CDR3 coding DNA: TGTGCCAGCTTATCGAGCGGAACTCGCTCCTACAATGAGCAGTTCTTC. Protein product: CASLSSGTRSYNEQFF.

The count of this clone is one. The genes are TRBV30 and TRBJ2-2; the D gene is possibly TRBD1 (5 bases). V dropped 3 bases and J dropped 2 bases, with 10 bases sitting between them. The CDR3 is made up of 14 amino acids. The V gene's germline CDR1 is GTSNPN and CDR2 SVGIG (reference sequence). Here the CDR3 reads CAWRKGVNTGELFF. The CDR3 nucleotides are TGTGCCTGGAGGAAAGGGGTTAACACCGGGGAGCTGTTTTTT.